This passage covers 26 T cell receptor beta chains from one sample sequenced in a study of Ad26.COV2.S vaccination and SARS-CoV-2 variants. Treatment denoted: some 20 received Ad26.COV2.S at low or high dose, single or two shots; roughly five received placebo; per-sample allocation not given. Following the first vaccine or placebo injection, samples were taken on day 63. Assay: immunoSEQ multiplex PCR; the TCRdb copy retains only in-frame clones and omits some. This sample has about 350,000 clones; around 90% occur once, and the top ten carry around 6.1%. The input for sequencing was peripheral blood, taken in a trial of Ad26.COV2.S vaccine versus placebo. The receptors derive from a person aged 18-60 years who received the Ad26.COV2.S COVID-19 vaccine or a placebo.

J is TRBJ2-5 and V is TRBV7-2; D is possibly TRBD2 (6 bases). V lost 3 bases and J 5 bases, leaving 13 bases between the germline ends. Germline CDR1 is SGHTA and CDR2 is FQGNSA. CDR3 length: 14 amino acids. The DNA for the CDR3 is TGTGCCAGCAGCTTGTCGGGAGTGCGGGAGACCCAGTACTTC. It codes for CASSLSGVRETQYF.

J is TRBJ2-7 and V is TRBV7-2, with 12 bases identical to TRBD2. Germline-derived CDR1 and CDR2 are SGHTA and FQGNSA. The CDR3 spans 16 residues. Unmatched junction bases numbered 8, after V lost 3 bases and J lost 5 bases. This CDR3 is CASSFPGLAGTHEQYF. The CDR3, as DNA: TGTGCCAGCAGCTTTCCAGGACTAGCGGGAACCCACGAGCAGTACTTC.

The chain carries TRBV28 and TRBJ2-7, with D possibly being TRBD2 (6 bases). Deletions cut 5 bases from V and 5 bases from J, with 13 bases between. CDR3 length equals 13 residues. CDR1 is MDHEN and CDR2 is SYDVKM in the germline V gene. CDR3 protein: CASSPVGEDEQYF. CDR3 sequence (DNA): TGTGCCAGCAGTCCGGTGGGGGAGGACGAGCAGTACTTC. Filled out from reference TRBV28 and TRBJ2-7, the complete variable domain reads DVKVTQSSRYLVKRTGEKVFLECVQDMDHENMFWYRQDPGLGLRLIYFSYDVKMKEKGDIPEGYSVSREKKERFSLILESASTNQTSMYLCASSPVGEDEQYFGPGTRLTVT.

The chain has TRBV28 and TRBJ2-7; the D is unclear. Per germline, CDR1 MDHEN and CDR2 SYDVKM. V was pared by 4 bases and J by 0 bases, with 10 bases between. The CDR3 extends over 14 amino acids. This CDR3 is CASSSQPLSYEQYF. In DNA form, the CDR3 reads TGTGCCAGCAGTTCTCAGCCTCTCTCCTACGAGCAGTACTTC.

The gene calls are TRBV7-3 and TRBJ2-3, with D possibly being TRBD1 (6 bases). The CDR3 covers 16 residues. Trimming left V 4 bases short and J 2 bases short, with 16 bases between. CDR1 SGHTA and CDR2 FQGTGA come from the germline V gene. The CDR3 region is CASSSRTAISTDTQYF. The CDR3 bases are TGTGCCAGCAGCTCTCGGACAGCCATCTCCACAGATACGCAGTATTTT.

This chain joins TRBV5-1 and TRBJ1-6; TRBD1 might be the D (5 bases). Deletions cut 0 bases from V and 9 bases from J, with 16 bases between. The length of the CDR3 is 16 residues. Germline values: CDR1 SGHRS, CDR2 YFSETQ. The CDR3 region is CASSLEVNQGGSPLHF. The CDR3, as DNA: TGCGCCAGCAGCTTGGAAGTAAACCAGGGTGGTTCACCCCTCCACTTT.

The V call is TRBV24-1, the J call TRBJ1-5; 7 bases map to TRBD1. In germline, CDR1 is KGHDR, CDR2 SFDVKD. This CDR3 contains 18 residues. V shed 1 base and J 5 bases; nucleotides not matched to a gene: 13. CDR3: CATSDFLRGGNGYQPQHF. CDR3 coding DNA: TGTGCCACCAGTGATTTTCTCAGGGGGGGGAATGGGTATCAGCCCCAGCATTTT.

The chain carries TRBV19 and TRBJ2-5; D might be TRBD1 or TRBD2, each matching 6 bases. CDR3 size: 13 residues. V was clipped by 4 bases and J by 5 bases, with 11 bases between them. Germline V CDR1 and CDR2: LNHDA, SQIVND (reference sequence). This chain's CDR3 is CASSNQGRETQYF. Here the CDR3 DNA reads TGTGCCAGTAGTAATCAGGGGAGGGAGACCCAGTACTTC.

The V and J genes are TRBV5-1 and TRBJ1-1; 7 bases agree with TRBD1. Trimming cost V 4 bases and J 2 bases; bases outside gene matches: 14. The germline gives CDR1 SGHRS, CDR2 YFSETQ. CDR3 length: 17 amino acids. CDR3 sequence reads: CASSPGRGRWKNTEAFF. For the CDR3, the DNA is TGCGCCAGCAGCCCCGGTAGGGGGCGGTGGAAAAACACTGAAGCTTTCTTT.

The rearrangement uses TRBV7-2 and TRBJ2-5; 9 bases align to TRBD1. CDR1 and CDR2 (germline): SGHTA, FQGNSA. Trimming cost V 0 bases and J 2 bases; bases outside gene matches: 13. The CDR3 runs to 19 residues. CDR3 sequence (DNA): TGTGCCAGCAGCTTAGCGCTGGGACAGGGCTGGGGGCAACAAGAGACCCAGTACTTC. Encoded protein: CASSLALGQGWGQQETQYF.

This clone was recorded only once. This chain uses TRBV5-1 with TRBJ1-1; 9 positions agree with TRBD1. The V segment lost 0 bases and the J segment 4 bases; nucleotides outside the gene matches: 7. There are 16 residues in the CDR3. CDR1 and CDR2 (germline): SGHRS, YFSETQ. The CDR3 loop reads CASSLEGRDRATEAFF. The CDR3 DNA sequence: TGCGCCAGCAGCTTGGAGGGTAGGGACAGGGCCACTGAAGCTTTCTTT.

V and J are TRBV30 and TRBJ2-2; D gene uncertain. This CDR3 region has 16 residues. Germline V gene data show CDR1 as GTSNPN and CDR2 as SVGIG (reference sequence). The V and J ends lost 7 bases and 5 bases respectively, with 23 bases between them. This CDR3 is CAFGMVVITGTGELFF. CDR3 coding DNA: TGTGCCTTTGGCATGGTGGTAATTACCGGGACCGGGGAGCTGTTTTTT.

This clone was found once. The CDR3 DNA reads TGTGCCAGCAGCCCCGAGGCAGGGATCGGTCAGCCCCAGCATTTT. Translation: CASSPEAGIGQPQHF. This chain links TRBV5-4 with TRBJ1-5, with a possible D match to TRBD1 (5 bases). The CDR3 extends over 15 amino acids. Germline V lookup: CDR1 SGHNT, CDR2 YYREEE (reference sequence). Trimming removed 4 bases from V and 6 bases from J, with 17 bases in between.

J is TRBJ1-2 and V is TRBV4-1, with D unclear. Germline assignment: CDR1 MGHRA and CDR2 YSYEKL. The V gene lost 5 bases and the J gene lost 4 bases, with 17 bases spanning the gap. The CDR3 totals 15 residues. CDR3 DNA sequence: TGCGCCAGCAGCGTTGGACGGACCGAAGGCTATGGCTACACCTTC. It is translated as CASSVGRTEGYGYTF.

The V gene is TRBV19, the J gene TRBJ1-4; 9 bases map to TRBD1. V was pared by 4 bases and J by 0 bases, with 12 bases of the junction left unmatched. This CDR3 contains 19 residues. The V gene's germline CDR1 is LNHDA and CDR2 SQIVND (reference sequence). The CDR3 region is CASSRTRRTGAPTNEKLFF. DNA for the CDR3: TGTGCCAGTAGTAGAACCAGGAGGACAGGGGCCCCAACTAATGAAAAACTGTTTTTT.

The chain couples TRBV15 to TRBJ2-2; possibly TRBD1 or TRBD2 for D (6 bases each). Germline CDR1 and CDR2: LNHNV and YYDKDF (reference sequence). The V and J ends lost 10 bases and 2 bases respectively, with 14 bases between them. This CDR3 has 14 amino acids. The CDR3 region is CAIGGTPNTGELFF. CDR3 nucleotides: TGTGCCATCGGCGGGACACCCAACACCGGGGAGCTGTTTTTT.

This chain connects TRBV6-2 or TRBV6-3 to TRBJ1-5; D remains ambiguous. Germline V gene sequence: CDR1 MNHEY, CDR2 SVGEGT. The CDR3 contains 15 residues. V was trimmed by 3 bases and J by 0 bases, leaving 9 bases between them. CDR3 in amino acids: CASSYRQISNQPQHF. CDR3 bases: TGTGCCAGCAGTTATAGGCAAATTAGCAATCAGCCCCAGCATTTT.

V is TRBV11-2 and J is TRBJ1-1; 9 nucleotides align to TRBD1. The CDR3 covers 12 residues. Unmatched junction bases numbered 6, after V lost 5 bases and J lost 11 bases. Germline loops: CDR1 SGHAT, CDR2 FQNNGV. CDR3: CASSETGGRAFF. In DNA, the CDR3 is TGTGCCAGCAGCGAGACAGGGGGTCGGGCTTTCTTT.

The CDR3 bases are TGCGCCAGCAGCTTGGAGACGACTAAAAGTGGTACGCAGTATTTT. Translated, it gives CASSLETTKSGTQYF. The gene calls are TRBV5-1 and TRBJ2-3, with TRBD2 as a possible D gene (5 bases). From germline, CDR1 is SGHRS and CDR2 YFSETQ. V gave up 0 bases and J gave up 8 bases, with 16 bases separating them. The CDR3 spans 15 residues.

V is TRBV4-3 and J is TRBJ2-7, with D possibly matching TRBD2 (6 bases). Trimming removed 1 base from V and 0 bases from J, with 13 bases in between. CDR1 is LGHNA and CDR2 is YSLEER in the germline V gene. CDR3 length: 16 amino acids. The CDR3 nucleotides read TGCGCCAGCAGCCAAGGGCTGGAGGGCAGCTCCTACGAGCAGTACTTC. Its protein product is CASSQGLEGSSYEQYF.

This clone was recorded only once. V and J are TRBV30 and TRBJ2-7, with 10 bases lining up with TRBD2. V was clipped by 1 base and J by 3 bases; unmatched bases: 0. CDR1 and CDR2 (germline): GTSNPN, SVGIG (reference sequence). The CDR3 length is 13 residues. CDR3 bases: TGTGCCTGGAGTGGACTAGCGGGCTACGAGCAGTACTTC. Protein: CAWSGLAGYEQYF.

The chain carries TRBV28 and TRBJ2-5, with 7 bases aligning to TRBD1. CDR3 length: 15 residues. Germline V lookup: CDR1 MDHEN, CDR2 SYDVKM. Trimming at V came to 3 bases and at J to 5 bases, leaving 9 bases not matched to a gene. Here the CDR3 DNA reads TGTGCCAGCAGTTTCCGACAGGGTTCTGGGGAGACCCAGTACTTC. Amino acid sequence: CASSFRQGSGETQYF.

The CDR3 loop reads CASSLNSPLHF. Written as DNA, the CDR3 is TGTGCCAGCAGCCTAAATTCACCCCTCCACTTT. The V call is TRBV12-3 or TRBV12-4, the J call TRBJ1-6; D not resolved. Trimming took off 6 bases at V and 7 bases at J, with 4 bases between the two ends. The CDR3 consists of 11 residues.

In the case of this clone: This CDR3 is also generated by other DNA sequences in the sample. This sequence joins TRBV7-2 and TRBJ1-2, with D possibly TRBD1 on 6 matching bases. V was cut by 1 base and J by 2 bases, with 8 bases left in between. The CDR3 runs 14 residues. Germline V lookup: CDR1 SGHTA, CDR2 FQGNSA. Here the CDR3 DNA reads TGTGCCAGCAGCTTAGAGACAGGAAACTATGGCTACACCTTC. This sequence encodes CASSLETGNYGYTF.

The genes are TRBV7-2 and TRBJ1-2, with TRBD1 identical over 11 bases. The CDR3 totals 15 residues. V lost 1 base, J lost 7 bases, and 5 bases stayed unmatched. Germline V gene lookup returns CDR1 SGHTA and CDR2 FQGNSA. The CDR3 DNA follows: TGTGCCAGCAGCTTAGACGGGACAGGGGGAGCTGGCTACACCTTC. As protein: CASSLDGTGGAGYTF.

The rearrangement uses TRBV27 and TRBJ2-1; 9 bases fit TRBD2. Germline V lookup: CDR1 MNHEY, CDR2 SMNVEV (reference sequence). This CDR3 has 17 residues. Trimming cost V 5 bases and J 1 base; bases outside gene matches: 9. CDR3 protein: CASSLMSGRSSYNEQFF. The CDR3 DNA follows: TGTGCCAGCAGTCTAATGAGCGGGAGGTCTTCCTACAATGAGCAGTTCTTC.